The entry below describes one T cell receptor (beta chain). The data are from a study of blood T cell repertoires in COVID-19. Profiled with immunoSEQ multiplex PCR; TCRdb holds only in-frame clones, not every one. The table lists around 130,000 clones, 84% of them singletons, with 2% to 3% in the top ten. Trimming cost V 6 bases and J 4 bases; bases outside gene matches: 13. Germline V CDR1 and CDR2: SNHLY, FYNNEI. The CDR3 is made up of 16 amino acids. The chain recombines TRBV2 with TRBJ2-3, with TRBD1 matching 7 bases. This receptor was identified in a middle-aged man with acute COVID-19. The sequenced sample was PBMCs or T cells enriched from blood (not recorded which). In nucleotides, the CDR3 is TGTGCCAGCAGCGACCGGACAGGTGGCCACGCAGATACGCAGTATTTT. This codes for CASSDRTGGHADTQYF.